Listed below are T cell receptor beta chains from one sample, sequenced in a study of cytomegalovirus exposure and HLA in healthy donors. Measured with immunoSEQ multiplex PCR; TCRdb has only the in-frame clones, and not every one. Of 180,000 or so clones listed, about 82% are singletons. Sequenced material: PBMCs. These receptors all stem from a female donor in good health and CMV-seronegative. The CDR3 runs from the conserved cysteine through the conserved F or W. Fields, in order: clone size, V gene, J gene, D gene, CDR3 DNA, CDR3 protein. The D gene is left open where the match is weak. A clone size is listed for some rows: how often the clone was seen (once, few, many), or a class if it is expanded.

>.|TRBV5-1|TRBJ2-3|TRBD2
TGCGCCAGCAGCTTGGGGGTCAAACGGGAGGGGGAAGATACGCAGTATTTT
CASSLGVKREGEDTQYF
>few|TRBV6-1|TRBJ2-2|TRBD1
TGTGCCAGCAGTGAAATTCTGACAGGGGGTTCCGGGGAGCTGTTTTTT
CASSEILTGGSGELFF
>.|TRBV30|TRBJ2-3|TRBD1
TGTGCCTGCCGGACAGGTAACACAGATACGCAGTATTTT
CACRTGNTDTQYF
>.|TRBV6-1|TRBJ1-6|TRBD1
TGTGCCAGCAGTGCTACAGGGGTCTATAATTCACCCCTCCACTTT
CASSATGVYNSPLHF
>.|TRBV12-5|TRBJ2-3|.
TGTGCTAGTGGTTTAACGGGTTCCACAGATACGCAGTATTTT
CASGLTGSTDTQYF
>.|TRBV21-1|TRBJ2-5|.
TGTGCCAGCAGCCCGCTTCCCGGGACACGGAGCCAAGGAGAGACCCAGTACTTC
CASSPLPGTRSQGETQYF
>.|TRBV28|TRBJ2-1|TRBD2
TGTGCCAGCAGATTCACCCGGGGAGGGCCGGGGGGGAATGAGCAGTTCTTC
CASRFTRGGPGGNEQFF
>few|TRBV21-1|TRBJ2-7|.
TGTGCCAGCGTGCCGGGACTCCCTTATTCCTACGAGCAGTACTTC
CASVPGLPYSYEQYF
>.|TRBV19|TRBJ2-3|TRBD1
TGTGCCAGTACAAAGGGGGCTGCGGATACGCAGTATTTT
CASTKGAADTQYF
>.|TRBV9|TRBJ1-1|TRBD1
TGTGCCAGCAGCAACGCCCCGGACAGGGGGCGGCGGACTGAAGCTTTCTTT
CASSNAPDRGRRTEAFF
>.|TRBV2|TRBJ1-2|.
TGTGCCAGCAGTGACTGGACACTAAACTATGGCTACACCTTC
CASSDWTLNYGYTF
>once|TRBV6-6|TRBJ2-3|TRBD2
TGTGCCAGCAGTCTCGGGACTAACACAGATACGCAGTATTTT
CASSLGTNTDTQYF
>.|TRBV6-5|TRBJ1-2|TRBD1
TGTGCCAGCAGTCGGGGGACAGGGGGCCTTGGCTACACCTTC
CASSRGTGGLGYTF
>.|TRBV7-3|TRBJ2-7|TRBD2
TGTGCCAGCAGCTTAAGTGTAATAGCGGGCGTTCAGAGGCCCTACGAGCAGTACTTC
CASSLSVIAGVQRPYEQYF